A selection of T cell receptor beta chains follows, all from one sample in a study of blood T cell repertoires in COVID-19. Assay used: immunoSEQ multiplex PCR; TCRdb lists only in-frame clones, some missing. The sample consists of 56,000 or so clones, 86% of them appearing once. Sequencing used peripheral blood. These receptors were taken from a human donor in a cohort sampled during active COVID-19. The conserved cysteine and the conserved F or W are not part of the CDR3 here. The order of the fields is CDR3 protein, V gene.

cdr3_aa: ASSEGLAGVVTQY; v_call: TRBV2
cdr3_aa: ASSFGGSSYEQY; v_call: TRBV5-4
cdr3_aa: ASSLRGGGNEKLF; v_call: TRBV5-1
cdr3_aa: AISADKSYGYT; v_call: TRBV10-3
cdr3_aa: ASSNRDGGEQF; v_call: TRBV7-6
cdr3_aa: AISAGNDQPQH; v_call: TRBV10-3
cdr3_aa: ASRSGDSADTQY; v_call: TRBV5-1
cdr3_aa: SVGEGFSSEQY; v_call: TRBV29-1
cdr3_aa: SVVGKGLGAEKLF; v_call: TRBV29-1
cdr3_aa: ASSRGGRAGLPDTQY; v_call: TRBV5-1
cdr3_aa: ASSLGGQHEQY; v_call: TRBV7-9
cdr3_aa: ASSLAISTDTQY; v_call: TRBV7-9
cdr3_aa: ASSLQRDTEAF; v_call: TRBV5-1
cdr3_aa: ASSLGLAGYLDTQY; v_call: TRBV5-1
cdr3_aa: ASSPTGGVGQPQH; v_call: TRBV27
cdr3_aa: ASSHSSGGARNIQY; v_call: TRBV4-2
cdr3_aa: ASSLAAGQGGEQY; v_call: TRBV5-1
cdr3_aa: ASGQTG; v_call: TRBV6-6
cdr3_aa: ASSARGGTTEAF; v_call: TRBV9
cdr3_aa: SVAQGPETQY; v_call: TRBV29-1
cdr3_aa: ASSRGFGQPQH; v_call: TRBV5-1
cdr3_aa: ASSKARDSPHYEQY; v_call: TRBV21-1
cdr3_aa: ASRHGTGRNTEAF; v_call: TRBV19
cdr3_aa: ASLGGPFLTTEKLF; v_call: TRBV18
cdr3_aa: ASSIPSGANEQY; v_call: TRBV19
cdr3_aa: ASSLAPGTLGYT; v_call: TRBV5-1
cdr3_aa: ASSEQGRGNTIY; v_call: TRBV2
cdr3_aa: ASSLARQSTGELF; v_call: TRBV5-1
cdr3_aa: ASSSRETGAYEQY; v_call: TRBV6-5
cdr3_aa: ASIVRRPYTDTQY; v_call: TRBV11-3
cdr3_aa: ASSPTSAETQY; v_call: TRBV27
cdr3_aa: ASSGRTSGADEQF; v_call: TRBV2
cdr3_aa: ASVRSGLAGFY; v_call: TRBV28
cdr3_aa: ATSDPTSGRSNTGELF; v_call: TRBV24-1
cdr3_aa: ASSLARASSKETQY; v_call: TRBV5-1
cdr3_aa: SVSSGNQPQH; v_call: TRBV29-1
cdr3_aa: AIRATGNQPQH; v_call: TRBV10-3
cdr3_aa: ASSVRGTGVTGNTEAF; v_call: TRBV6-1
cdr3_aa: ATSDAQIGYT; v_call: TRBV24-1
cdr3_aa: ASRVRTAGELF; v_call: TRBV28
cdr3_aa: ASSLALAGVRETQY; v_call: TRBV5-4
cdr3_aa: ASRTGLGLEKLF; v_call: TRBV25-1
cdr3_aa: ASSQVGSQDQETQY; v_call: TRBV4-2
cdr3_aa: ASSYFSQPSEQY; v_call: TRBV5-1
cdr3_aa: ASSSDSYGYT; v_call: TRBV5-4
cdr3_aa: ASRPQGSGTGELF; v_call: TRBV7-2
cdr3_aa: ASSPRQIYGYT; v_call: TRBV18
cdr3_aa: ASSSQRESWTDTQY; v_call: TRBV19
cdr3_aa: ASSLTGNEQF; v_call: TRBV5-1
cdr3_aa: ASSYRGDYSNQPQH; v_call: TRBV6-5
cdr3_aa: ASSVEWWGGGSTEAF; v_call: TRBV9
cdr3_aa: ASSPRAATNEKLF; v_call: TRBV18
cdr3_aa: ASSPRQVNYEQY; v_call: TRBV18
cdr3_aa: ASSQGRVTGGTDTQY; v_call: TRBV3-1/TRBV3-2
cdr3_aa: ASSQDRGSLGEKLF; v_call: TRBV3-1/TRBV3-2
cdr3_aa: ASEQDSNQPQH; v_call: TRBV2
cdr3_aa: ASSLPARISLDYGYT; v_call: TRBV5-8